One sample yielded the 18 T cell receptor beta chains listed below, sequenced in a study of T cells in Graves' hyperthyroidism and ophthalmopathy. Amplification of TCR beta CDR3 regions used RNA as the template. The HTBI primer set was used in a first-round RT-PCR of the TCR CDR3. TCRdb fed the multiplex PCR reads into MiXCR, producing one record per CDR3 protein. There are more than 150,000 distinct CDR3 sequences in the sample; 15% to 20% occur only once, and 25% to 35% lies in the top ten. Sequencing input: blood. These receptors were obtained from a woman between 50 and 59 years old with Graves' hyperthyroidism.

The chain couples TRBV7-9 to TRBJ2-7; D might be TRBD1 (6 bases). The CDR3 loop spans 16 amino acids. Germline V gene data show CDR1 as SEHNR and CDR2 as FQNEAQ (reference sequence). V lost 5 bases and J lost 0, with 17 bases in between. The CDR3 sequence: CASSLVRGSSSYEQYF. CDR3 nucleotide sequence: TGTGCCAGCAGCCTGGTCAGGGGTTCGAGCTCCTACGAGCAGTACTTC.

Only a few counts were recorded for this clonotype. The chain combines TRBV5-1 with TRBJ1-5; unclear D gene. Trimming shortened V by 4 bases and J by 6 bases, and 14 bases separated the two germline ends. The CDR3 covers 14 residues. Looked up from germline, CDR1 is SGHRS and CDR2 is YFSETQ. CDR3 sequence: CASSPSPGFQPQHF. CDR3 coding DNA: TGCGCCAGCAGCCCGAGCCCGGGATTTCAGCCCCAGCATTTT.

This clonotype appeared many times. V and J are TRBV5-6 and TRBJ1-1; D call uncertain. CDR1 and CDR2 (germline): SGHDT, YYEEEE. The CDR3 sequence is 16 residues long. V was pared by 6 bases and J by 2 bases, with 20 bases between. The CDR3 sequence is CASTRRSRLGNTEAFF. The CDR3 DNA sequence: TGTGCCAGCACCCGCCGTAGCAGGCTTGGCAACACTGAAGCTTTCTTT. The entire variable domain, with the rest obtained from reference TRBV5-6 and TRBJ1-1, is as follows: DAGVTQSPTHLIKTRGQQVTLRCSPKSGHDTVSWYQQALGQGPQFIFQYYEEEERQRGNFPDRFSGHQFPNYSSELNVNALLLGDSALYLCASTRRSRLGNTEAFFGQGTRLTVV.

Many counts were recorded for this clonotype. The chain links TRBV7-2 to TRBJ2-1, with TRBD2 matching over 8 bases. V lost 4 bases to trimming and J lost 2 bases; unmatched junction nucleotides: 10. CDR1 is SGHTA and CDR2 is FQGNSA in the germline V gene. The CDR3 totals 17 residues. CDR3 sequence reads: CASSSTGGGRAYNEQFF. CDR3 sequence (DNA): TGTGCCAGCAGCTCCACCGGGGGGGGGAGGGCCTACAATGAGCAGTTCTTC.

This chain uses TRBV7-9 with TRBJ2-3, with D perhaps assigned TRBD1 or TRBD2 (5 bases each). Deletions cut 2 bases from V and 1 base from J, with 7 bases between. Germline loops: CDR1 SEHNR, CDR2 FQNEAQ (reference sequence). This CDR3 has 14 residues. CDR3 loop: CASSLTGRTDTQYF. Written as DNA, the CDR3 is TGTGCCAGCAGCTTAACGGGACGCACAGATACGCAGTATTTT.

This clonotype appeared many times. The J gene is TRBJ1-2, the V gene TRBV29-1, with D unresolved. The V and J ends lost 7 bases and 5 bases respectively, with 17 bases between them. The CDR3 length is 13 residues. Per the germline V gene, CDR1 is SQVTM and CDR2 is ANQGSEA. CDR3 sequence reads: CSAPQDFGYGYTF. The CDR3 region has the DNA TGCAGCGCACCCCAGGACTTTGGGTATGGCTACACCTTC.

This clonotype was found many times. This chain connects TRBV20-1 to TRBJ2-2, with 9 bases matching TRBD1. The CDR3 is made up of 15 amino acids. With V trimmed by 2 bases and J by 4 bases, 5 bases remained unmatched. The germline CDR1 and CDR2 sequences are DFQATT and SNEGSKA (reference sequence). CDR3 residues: CSARPQTGGTGELFF. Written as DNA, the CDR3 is TGCAGTGCTAGACCACAGACAGGGGGCACCGGGGAGCTGTTTTTT.

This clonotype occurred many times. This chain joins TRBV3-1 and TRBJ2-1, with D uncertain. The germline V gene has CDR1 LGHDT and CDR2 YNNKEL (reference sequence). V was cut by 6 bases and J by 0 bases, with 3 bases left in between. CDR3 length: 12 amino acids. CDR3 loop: CASRSSYNEQFF. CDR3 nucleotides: TGTGCCAGCAGAAGCTCCTACAATGAGCAGTTCTTC.

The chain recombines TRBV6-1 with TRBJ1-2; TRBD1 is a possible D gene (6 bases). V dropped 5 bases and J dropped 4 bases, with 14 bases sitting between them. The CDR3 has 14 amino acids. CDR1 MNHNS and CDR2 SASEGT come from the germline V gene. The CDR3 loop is CASSLTGSFYGYTF. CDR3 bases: TGTGCCAGCAGTTTGACAGGCTCCTTCTATGGCTACACCTTC.

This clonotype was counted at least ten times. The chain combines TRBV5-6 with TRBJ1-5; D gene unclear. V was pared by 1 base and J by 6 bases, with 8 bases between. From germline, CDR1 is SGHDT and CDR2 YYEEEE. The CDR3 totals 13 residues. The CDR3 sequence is CASSLSVGQPQHF. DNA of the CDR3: TGTGCCAGCAGCTTGTCGGTAGGTCAGCCCCAGCATTTT.

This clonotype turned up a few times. CDR3 bases: TGTGCCAGCAGCCCTCAAGGGTGGACCGGGGAGCTGTTTTTT. Its protein is CASSPQGWTGELFF. The chain carries TRBV3-1 and TRBJ2-2; no clear D gene. This CDR3 has 14 residues. Trimming removed 4 bases at V and 5 bases at J, with 11 bases between. Germline V gene lookup returns CDR1 LGHDT and CDR2 YNNKEL (reference sequence).

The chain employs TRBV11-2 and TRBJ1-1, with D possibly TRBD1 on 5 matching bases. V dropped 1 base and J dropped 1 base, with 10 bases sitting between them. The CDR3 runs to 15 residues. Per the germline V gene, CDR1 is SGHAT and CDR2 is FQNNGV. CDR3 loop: CASSLARGTNTEAFF. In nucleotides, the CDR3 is TGTGCCAGCAGCTTAGCGCGGGGGACGAACACTGAAGCTTTCTTT.

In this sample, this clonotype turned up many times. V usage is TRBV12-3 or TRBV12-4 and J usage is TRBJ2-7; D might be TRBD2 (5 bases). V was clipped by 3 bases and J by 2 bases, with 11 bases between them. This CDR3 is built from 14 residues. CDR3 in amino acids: CASSFSGSTYEQYF. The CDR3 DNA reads TGTGCCAGCAGTTTTTCGGGGTCTACCTACGAGCAGTACTTC.

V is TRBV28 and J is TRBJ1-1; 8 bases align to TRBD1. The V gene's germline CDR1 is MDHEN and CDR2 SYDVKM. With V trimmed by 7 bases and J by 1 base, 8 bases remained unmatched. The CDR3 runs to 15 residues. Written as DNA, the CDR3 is TGTGCCAGCATGGGGGCCGGGACAGGGAACACTGAAGCTTTCTTT. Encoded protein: CASMGAGTGNTEAFF.

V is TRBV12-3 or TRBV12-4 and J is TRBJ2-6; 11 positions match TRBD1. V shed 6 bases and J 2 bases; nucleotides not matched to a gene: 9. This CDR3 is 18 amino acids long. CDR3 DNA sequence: TGTGCCAGCAGCCTCAGAGGGACAGGGGGGACTGGGGCCAACGTCCTGACTTTC. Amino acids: CASSLRGTGGTGANVLTF.

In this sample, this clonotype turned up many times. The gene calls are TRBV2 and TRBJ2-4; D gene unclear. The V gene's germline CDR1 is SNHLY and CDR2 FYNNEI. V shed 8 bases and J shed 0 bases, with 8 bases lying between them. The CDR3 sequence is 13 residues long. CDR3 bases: TGTGCCAGCGCCGCTTTAGCCAAAAACATTCAGTACTTC. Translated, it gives CASAALAKNIQYF.

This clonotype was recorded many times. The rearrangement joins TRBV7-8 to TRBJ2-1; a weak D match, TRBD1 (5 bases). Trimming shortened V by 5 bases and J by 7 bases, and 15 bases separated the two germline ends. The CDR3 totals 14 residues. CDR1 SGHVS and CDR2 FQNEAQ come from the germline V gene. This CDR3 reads CASSPRRAGNEQFF. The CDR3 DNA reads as TGTGCCAGCAGCCCGCGAAGGGCAGGGAATGAGCAGTTCTTC.

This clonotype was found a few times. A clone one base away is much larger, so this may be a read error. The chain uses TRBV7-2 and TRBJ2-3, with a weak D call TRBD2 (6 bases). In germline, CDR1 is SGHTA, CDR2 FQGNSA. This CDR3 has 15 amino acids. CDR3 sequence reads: CACSYLGGTTDTQYF. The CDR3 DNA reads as TGTGCCTGCAGCTACCTTGGGGGGACCACAGATACGCAGTATTTT.